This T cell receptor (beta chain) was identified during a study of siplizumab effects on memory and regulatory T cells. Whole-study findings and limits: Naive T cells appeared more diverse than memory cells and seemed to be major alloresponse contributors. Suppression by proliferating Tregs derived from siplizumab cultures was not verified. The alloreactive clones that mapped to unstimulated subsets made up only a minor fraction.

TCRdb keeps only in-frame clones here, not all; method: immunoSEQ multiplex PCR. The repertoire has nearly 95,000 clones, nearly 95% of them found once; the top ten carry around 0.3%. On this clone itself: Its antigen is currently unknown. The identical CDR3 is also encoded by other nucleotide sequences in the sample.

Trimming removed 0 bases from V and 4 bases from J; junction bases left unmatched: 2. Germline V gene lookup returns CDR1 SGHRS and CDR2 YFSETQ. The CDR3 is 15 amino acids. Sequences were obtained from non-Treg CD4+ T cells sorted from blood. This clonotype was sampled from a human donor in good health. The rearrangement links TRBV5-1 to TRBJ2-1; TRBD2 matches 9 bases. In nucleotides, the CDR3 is TGCGCCAGCAGCTTGGCTAGCGGGGCATACAATGAGCAGTTCTTC. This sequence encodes CASSLASGAYNEQFF. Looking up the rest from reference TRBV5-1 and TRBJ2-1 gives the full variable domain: KAGVTQTPRYLIKTRGQQVTLSCSPISGHRSVSWYQQTPGQGLQFLFEYFSETQRNKGNFPGRFSGRQFSNSRSEMNVSTLELGDSALYLCASSLASGAYNEQFFGPGTRLTVL.